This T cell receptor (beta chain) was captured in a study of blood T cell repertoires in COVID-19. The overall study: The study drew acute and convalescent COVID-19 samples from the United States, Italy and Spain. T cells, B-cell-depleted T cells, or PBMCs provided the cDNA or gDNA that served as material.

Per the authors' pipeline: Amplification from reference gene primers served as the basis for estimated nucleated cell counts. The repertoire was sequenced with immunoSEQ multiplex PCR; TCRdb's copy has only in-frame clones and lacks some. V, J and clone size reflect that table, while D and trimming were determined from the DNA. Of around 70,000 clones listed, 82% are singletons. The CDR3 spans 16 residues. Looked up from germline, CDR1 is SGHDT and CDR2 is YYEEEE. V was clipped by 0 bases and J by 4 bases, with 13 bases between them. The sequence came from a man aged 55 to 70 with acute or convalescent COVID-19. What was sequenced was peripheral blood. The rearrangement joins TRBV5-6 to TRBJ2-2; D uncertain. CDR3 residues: CASSLGSRTGTGELFF. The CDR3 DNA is TGTGCCAGCAGCTTGGGGTCTCGCACCGGCACCGGGGAGCTGTTTTTT.